These 20 T cell receptor beta chains share one sample of origin, sequenced in a study of T cells in tuberculosis. Profiled with immunoSEQ multiplex PCR; TCRdb holds only in-frame clones, not every one. This table holds about 31,000 clones, 97% found once. What was sequenced was PBMCs. The receptors here all came from a donor between 10 and 35 years old with latent tuberculosis or without tuberculosis infection.

This clone was picked up one time. V usage is TRBV5-1 and J usage is TRBJ2-3, with 7 bases fitting TRBD2. J was trimmed by 4 bases and V by 0 bases; bases with no gene match: 5. Germline V gene sequence: CDR1 SGHRS, CDR2 YFSETQ. This CDR3 is 15 amino acids long. The DNA for the CDR3 is TGCGCCAGCAGCTTGGGGGCGGGAGCCCCAGATACGCAGTATTTT. This gives the protein CASSLGAGAPDTQYF.

V is TRBV11-2 and J is TRBJ2-7; D ambiguous. From germline, CDR1 is SGHAT and CDR2 FQNNGV. The ends were cut back, 0 bases at V and 5 bases at J, with 8 bases in the middle. The CDR3 length is 13 residues. DNA for the CDR3: TGTGCCAGCAGCTTAGAAGAGCGCCACGAGCAGTACTTC. It codes for CASSLEERHEQYF. The full variable domain, completed using reference TRBV11-2 and TRBJ2-7, is EAGVAQSPRYKIIEKRQSVAFWCNPISGHATLYWYQQILGQGPKLLIQFQNNGVVDDSQLPKDRFSAERLKGVDSTLKIQPAKLEDSAVYLCASSLEERHEQYFGPGTRLTVT.

A single count supports this clone. The chain is built from TRBV19 and TRBJ1-5; D gene unclear. CDR1 and CDR2 from the germline V gene are LNHDA and SQIVND (reference sequence). The CDR3 loop spans 16 amino acids. V dropped 3 bases and J dropped 4 bases, with 16 bases sitting between them. DNA for the CDR3: TGTGCCAGTAGTATGAGAGGTCTAGAGATTAATCAGCCCCAGCATTTT. Translation gives CASSMRGLEINQPQHF. Full variable domain (remainder filled in from reference TRBV19 and TRBJ1-5): DGGITQSPKYLFRKEGQNVTLSCEQNLNHDAMYWYRQDPGQGLRLIYYSQIVNDFQKGDIAEGYSVSREKKESFPLTVTSAQKNPTAFYLCASSMRGLEINQPQHFGDGTRLSIL.

This chain connects TRBV5-6 to TRBJ1-4, with a tentative D call TRBD1 (5 bases). The germline CDR1 and CDR2 sequences are SGHDT and YYEEEE. The V gene lost 0 bases and the J gene lost 5 bases, with 8 bases spanning the gap. The length of the CDR3 is 14 residues. CDR3 in DNA: TGTGCCAGCAGCTTGGGGGGCAGGAATGAAAAACTGTTTTTT. It specifies CASSLGGRNEKLFF. Using reference TRBV5-6 and TRBJ1-4 for the parts outside the CDR3, the full variable domain is DAGVTQSPTHLIKTRGQQVTLRCSPKSGHDTVSWYQQALGQGPQFIFQYYEEEERQRGNFPDRFSGHQFPNYSSELNVNALLLGDSALYLCASSLGGRNEKLFFGSGTQLSVL.

This clone was picked up a small number of times. The chain joins TRBV4-2 to TRBJ2-7, with D uncertain. CDR1 and CDR2 from the germline V gene are LGHNA and YNFKEQ. Trimming removed 0 bases at V and 2 bases at J, with 14 bases between. The CDR3 has 16 amino acids. CDR3 coding DNA: TGTGCCAGCAGCCAAGATATGGCGGAACCCACCTACGAGCAGTACTTC. Its protein product is CASSQDMAEPTYEQYF.

The chain carries TRBV5-4 and TRBJ2-3; the match to TRBD2 covers 13 bases. V shed 8 bases, J shed 2 bases, and the junction held 20 bases outside the gene matches. Germline values: CDR1 SGHNT, CDR2 YYREEE (reference sequence). This CDR3 has 20 amino acids. In DNA, the CDR3 is TGTGCCAGTAGCAATCCGACTAGCGGGGGGTCAGTGGGGCACACAGATACGCAGTATTTT. As protein: CASSNPTSGGSVGHTDTQYF.

This chain links TRBV5-1 with TRBJ2-5; a weak D match, TRBD2 (6 bases). The CDR3 extends over 14 amino acids. Trimming stripped 4 bases from V and 2 bases from J, with 12 bases between. Germline-derived CDR1 and CDR2 are SGHRS and YFSETQ. CDR3 nucleotides: TGCGCCAGCAGCCATGGGACTTCACAAGAGACCCAGTACTTC. It translates to CASSHGTSQETQYF.

The rearrangement joins TRBV7-9 to TRBJ1-4, with D tentatively TRBD1 (5 bases). The CDR3 spans 15 residues. Deletions cut 6 bases from V and 3 bases from J, with 14 bases between. CDR1 SEHNR and CDR2 FQNEAQ come from the germline V gene (reference sequence). The CDR3 sequence is CASSQGASPNEKLFF. CDR3 in DNA: TGTGCCAGCAGTCAAGGGGCATCTCCTAATGAAAAACTGTTTTTT.

The chain joins TRBV18 to TRBJ1-4; D may be TRBD1 (5 bases). Deletions cut 5 bases from V and 3 bases from J, with 10 bases between. The CDR3 is made up of 14 amino acids. Looked up from germline, CDR1 is KGHSH and CDR2 is LQKENI. The CDR3 sequence: CASSSGAANEKLFF. CDR3 nucleotide sequence: TGTGCCAGCTCATCTGGGGCGGCTAATGAAAAACTGTTTTTT.

CDR3 in DNA: TGTGCCAGCAGGTGGGGGACAGGGTCCATGAACACTGAAGCTTTCTTT. It yields the protein CASRWGTGSMNTEAFF. The genes are TRBV2 and TRBJ1-1; TRBD1 matches at 9 bases. Trimming removed 6 bases from V and 0 bases from J; junction bases left unmatched: 8. CDR3 size: 16 residues. CDR1 and CDR2 from the germline V gene are SNHLY and FYNNEI.

The chain joins TRBV5-5 to TRBJ1-2; TRBD1 aligns across 7 bases. The CDR3 runs 16 residues. V dropped 4 bases and J dropped 3; count of bases not matched to a gene: 12. Germline lookup yields CDR1 SGHKS and CDR2 YYEKEE (reference sequence). DNA for the CDR3: TGTGCCAGCAGCACTCGCCTAGGGGGCGTGGACTATGGCTACACCTTC. Translating gives CASSTRLGGVDYGYTF.

This clone was observed once. CDR3 residues: CASSEYQGAAEKLFF. For the CDR3, the DNA is TGTGCCAGCAGTGAATACCAGGGGGCCGCAGAAAAACTGTTTTTT. The rearrangement uses TRBV6-1 and TRBJ1-4; 8 bases fit TRBD1. With 2 bases clipped from V and 8 bases from J, the junction kept 7 bases outside the gene matches. Germline V gene sequence: CDR1 MNHNS, CDR2 SASEGT. The CDR3 is 15 amino acids.

This chain connects TRBV2 to TRBJ2-3, with a possible D match to TRBD1 (6 bases). The germline CDR1 and CDR2 sequences are SNHLY and FYNNEI. The CDR3 spans 13 residues. The V and J ends lost 6 bases and 3 bases respectively, with 10 bases between them. Here the CDR3 reads CASRFQGTDTQYF. The DNA for the CDR3 is TGTGCCAGCAGATTCCAGGGGACAGATACGCAGTATTTT.

The chain recombines TRBV6-5 with TRBJ2-7; D perhaps matches TRBD2 (6 bases). Trimming shortened V by 0 bases and J by 2 bases, and 11 bases separated the two germline ends. The CDR3 length is 15 residues. Germline V CDR1 and CDR2: MNHEY, SVGAGI. CDR3 nucleotides: TGTGCCAGCAGTTACTCGGGGCGGGGAACCTACGAGCAGTACTTC. The encoded protein is CASSYSGRGTYEQYF.

This chain connects TRBV15 to TRBJ1-4, with D possibly TRBD1 on 5 matching bases. The CDR3 consists of 15 residues. Germline V gene data show CDR1 as LNHNV and CDR2 as YYDKDF (reference sequence). V was pared by 1 base and J by 10 bases, with 16 bases between. The CDR3 region is CATSRAGGLPGKLFF. DNA of the CDR3: TGTGCCACCAGCAGAGCCGGGGGGTTGCCCGGAAAACTGTTTTTT.

This clone was recorded a few times. The V and J genes are TRBV4-1 and TRBJ2-1; TRBD2 is a possible D gene (5 bases). The V gene's germline CDR1 is MGHRA and CDR2 YSYEKL. This CDR3 is built from 15 residues. V dropped 4 bases and J dropped 4 bases, with 14 bases sitting between them. The CDR3 nucleotides are TGCGCCAGCAGCCTTAGTACGGGAAAATACAATGAGCAGTTCTTC. Its translation is CASSLSTGKYNEQFF.

The V call is TRBV11-2, the J call TRBJ2-3; TRBD2 might be the D (6 bases). The CDR3 totals 14 residues. V gave up 5 bases and J gave up 1 base, with 10 bases separating them. Germline CDR1 is SGHAT and CDR2 is FQNNGV. The CDR3 DNA is TGTGCCAGCAGCCTACGACTAGGCACAGATACGCAGTATTTT. The encoded protein is CASSLRLGTDTQYF.

This sequence joins TRBV7-8 and TRBJ1-1; 12 bases fit TRBD1. From germline, CDR1 is SGHVS and CDR2 FQNEAQ. The ends lost 5 bases at V and 3 bases at J; junction bases unmatched: 7. The CDR3 contains 16 residues. The CDR3 spells CASSSRDRGRDTEAFF. The CDR3 DNA is TGTGCCAGCAGCAGCCGGGACAGGGGGCGAGACACTGAAGCTTTCTTT.

The genes are TRBV5-1 and TRBJ2-5; the D gene is possibly TRBD2 (6 bases). V was shortened by 4 bases and J by 4 bases, with 11 bases between the two germline ends. CDR3 length: 13 amino acids. Germline CDR1 and CDR2: SGHRS and YFSETQ. The CDR3 sequence: CASSLTRTETQYF. Here the CDR3 DNA reads TGCGCCAGCAGCCTGACTAGAACAGAGACCCAGTACTTC.

The chain combines TRBV5-6 with TRBJ2-1; D unclear. The V gene's germline CDR1 is SGHDT and CDR2 YYEEEE. V was trimmed by 2 bases and J by 3 bases, leaving 12 bases between them. The CDR3 loop spans 15 amino acids. For the CDR3, the DNA is TGTGCCAGCAGCTTTACATTAGAGGACTACAATGAGCAGTTCTTC. Residues: CASSFTLEDYNEQFF.